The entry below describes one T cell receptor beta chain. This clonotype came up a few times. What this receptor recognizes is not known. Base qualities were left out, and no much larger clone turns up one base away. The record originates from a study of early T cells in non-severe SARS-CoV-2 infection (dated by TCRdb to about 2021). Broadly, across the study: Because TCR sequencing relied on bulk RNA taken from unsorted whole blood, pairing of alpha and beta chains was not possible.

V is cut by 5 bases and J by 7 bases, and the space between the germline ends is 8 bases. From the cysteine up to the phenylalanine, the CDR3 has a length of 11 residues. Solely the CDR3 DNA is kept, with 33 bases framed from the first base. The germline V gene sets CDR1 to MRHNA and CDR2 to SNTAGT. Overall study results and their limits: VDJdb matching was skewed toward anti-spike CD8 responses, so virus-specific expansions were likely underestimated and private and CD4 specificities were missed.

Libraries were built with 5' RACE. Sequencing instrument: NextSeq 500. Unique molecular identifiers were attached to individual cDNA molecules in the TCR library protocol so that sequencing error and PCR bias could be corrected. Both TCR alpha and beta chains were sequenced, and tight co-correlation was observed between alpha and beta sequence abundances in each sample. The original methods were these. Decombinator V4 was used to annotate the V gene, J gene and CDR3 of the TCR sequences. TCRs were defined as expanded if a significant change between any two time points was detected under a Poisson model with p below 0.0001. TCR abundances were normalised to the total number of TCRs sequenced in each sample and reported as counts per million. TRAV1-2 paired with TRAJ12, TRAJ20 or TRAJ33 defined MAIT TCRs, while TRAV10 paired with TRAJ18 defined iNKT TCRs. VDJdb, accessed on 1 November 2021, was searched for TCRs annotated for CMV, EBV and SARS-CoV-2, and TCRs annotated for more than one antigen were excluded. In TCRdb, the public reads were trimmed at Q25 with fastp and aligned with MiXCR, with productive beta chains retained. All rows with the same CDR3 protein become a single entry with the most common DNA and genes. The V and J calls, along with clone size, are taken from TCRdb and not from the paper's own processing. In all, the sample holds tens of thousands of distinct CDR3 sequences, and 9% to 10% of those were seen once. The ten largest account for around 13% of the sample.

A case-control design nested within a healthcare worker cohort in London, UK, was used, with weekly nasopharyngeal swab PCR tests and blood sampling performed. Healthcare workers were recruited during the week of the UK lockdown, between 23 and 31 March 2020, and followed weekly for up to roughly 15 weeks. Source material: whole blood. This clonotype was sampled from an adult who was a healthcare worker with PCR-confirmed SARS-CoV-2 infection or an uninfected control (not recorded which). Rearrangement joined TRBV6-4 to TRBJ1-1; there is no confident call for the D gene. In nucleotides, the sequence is TGTGCCAGCAGTCGTGTGGATGAAGCTTTCTTT. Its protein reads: CASSRVDEAFF.